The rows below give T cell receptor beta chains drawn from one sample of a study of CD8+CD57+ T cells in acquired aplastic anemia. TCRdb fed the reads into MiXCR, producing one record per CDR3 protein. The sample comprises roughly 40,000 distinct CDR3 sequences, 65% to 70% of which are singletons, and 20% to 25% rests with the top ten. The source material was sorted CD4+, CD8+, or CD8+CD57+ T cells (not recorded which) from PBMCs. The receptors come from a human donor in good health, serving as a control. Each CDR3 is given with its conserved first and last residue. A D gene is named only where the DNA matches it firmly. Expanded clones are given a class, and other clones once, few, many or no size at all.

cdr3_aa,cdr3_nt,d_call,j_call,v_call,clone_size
CASSYPDFGEGYTDTQYF,TGTGCCAGCAGTTACCCCGACTTCGGAGAAGGTTACACAGATACGCAGTATTTT,.,TRBJ2-3,TRBV6-2/TRBV6-3,many
CAISYGEFSDTQYF,TGTGCCATCAGCTACGGGGAGTTCTCAGATACGCAGTATTTT,.,TRBJ2-3,TRBV9,.
CASSRDGGVLTF,TGCGCCAGCAGCCGCGACGGGGGAGTGCTCACCTTC,.,TRBJ1-2,TRBV5-1,.
CASSLGGKAFF,TGTGCCAGCAGCTTAGGCGGAAAAGCTTTCTTT,.,TRBJ1-1,TRBV7-9,.
CATSRDRAETQYF,TGTGCCACCAGCAGAGACAGGGCGGAGACCCAGTACTTC,.,TRBJ2-5,TRBV15,.
CATSRDNTVGVSGYTF,TGTGCCACCAGCAGAGACAATACGGTCGGAGTTTCTGGCTACACCTTC,.,TRBJ1-2,TRBV15,.
CASGVLAGPYEQYF,TGTGCCAGCGGAGTCCTAGCGGGGCCGTACGAGCAGTACTTC,TRBD2,TRBJ2-7,TRBV7-3,.
CAITDGSGNTIYF,TGTGCCATCACGGATGGCTCTGGAAACACCATATATTTT,.,TRBJ1-3,TRBV10-3,.
CGAGSGGVMETQYF,TGCGGGGCAGGGAGCGGGGGTGTTATGGAGACCCAGTACTTC,TRBD2,TRBJ2-5,TRBV20-1,.
CASAEGGETQYF,TGTGCCAGCGCGGAGGGCGGGGAGACCCAGTACTTC,.,TRBJ2-5,TRBV7-6,once
CASSFRVTETQYF,TGTGCCAGCAGCTTCAGGGTGACGGAGACCCAGTACTTC,.,TRBJ2-5,TRBV7-6,.
CSARDQQGHGYTF,TGCAGTGCTAGAGATCAACAGGGACATGGCTACACCTTC,.,TRBJ1-2,TRBV20-1,.
CASNPSGGETQYF,TGTGCCAGCAACCCTAGCGGGGGAGAGACCCAGTACTTC,TRBD2,TRBJ2-5,TRBV19,.
CASSLGGVYEQYF,TGTGCCAGCAGCTTGGGGGGGGTCTACGAGCAGTACTTC,TRBD2,TRBJ2-7,TRBV7-9,medium-sized
CATKLTGANSPLHF,TGTGCCACTAAATTGACAGGGGCTAATTCACCCCTCCACTTT,TRBD1,TRBJ1-6,TRBV15,few
CSARGETQYF,TGCAGTGCTCGAGGGGAGACCCAGTACTTC,.,TRBJ2-5,TRBV20-1,.
CASSSRQGGNEQFF,TGTGCCAGCAGTTCCCGACAGGGAGGCAATGAGCAGTTCTTC,.,TRBJ2-1,TRBV2,.
CASRGGETQYF,TGTGCCAGCAGGGGCGGTGAGACCCAGTACTTC,.,TRBJ2-5,TRBV2,.
CATSTPGINYGYTF,TGTGCCACCAGCACCCCGGGGATAAACTATGGCTACACCTTC,.,TRBJ1-2,TRBV15,few
CASSSEGTGPNYGYTF,TGTGCCAGCAGCTCCGAGGGGACAGGGCCTAACTATGGCTACACCTTC,TRBD1,TRBJ1-2,TRBV5-4,many
CASSLQMAGPLHF,TGTGCCAGCAGCCTACAGATGGCCGGACCCCTCCACTTT,.,TRBJ1-6,TRBV12-3/TRBV12-4,.
CASSARGNSPLHF,TGTGCCAGTAGTGCCAGGGGAAATTCACCCCTCCACTTT,.,TRBJ1-6,TRBV19,once
CASDFRDTEAFF,TGTGCCAGCGACTTTCGGGACACTGAAGCTTTCTTT,.,TRBJ1-1,TRBV7-2,.
CASSLTGPSGEQYF,TGTGCCAGCAGCTTAACAGGGCCTTCGGGGGAGCAGTACTTC,.,TRBJ2-5,TRBV11-2,.
CASRLGEGQETQYF,TGTGCCAGTCGTCTGGGGGAGGGGCAAGAGACCCAGTACTTC,TRBD2,TRBJ2-5,TRBV6-1,many
CASSVENTGELFF,TGTGCCAGCAGCGTAGAGAACACCGGGGAGCTGTTTTTT,.,TRBJ2-2,TRBV9,many
CASPDRGHYTIYF,TGTGCCAGCCCGGACAGGGGTCATTACACCATATATTTT,TRBD1,TRBJ1-3,TRBV27,medium-sized
CASSIGKGTSNYGYTF,TGTGCCAGTAGTATCGGTAAAGGAACGTCTAACTATGGCTACACCTTC,.,TRBJ1-2,TRBV19,.
CASRPTGRLNSPLHF,TGTGCCAGCAGGCCGACAGGACGACTTAATTCACCCCTCCACTTT,.,TRBJ1-6,TRBV6-1,once
CSLTEYMNTEAFF,TGCAGCCTGACAGAATACATGAACACTGAAGCTTTCTTT,.,TRBJ1-1,TRBV29-1,.
CASSYGHPNTGELFF,TGTGCCAGCAGTTACGGACACCCGAACACCGGGGAGCTGTTTTTT,.,TRBJ2-2,TRBV11-2,.
CASSTGTVQYEQYF,TGTGCCAGCAGCACGGGGACAGTACAATACGAGCAGTACTTC,TRBD1,TRBJ2-7,TRBV5-6,.
CSATAGTGTEKLFF,TGCAGTGCTACCGCCGGGACAGGGACTGAAAAACTGTTTTTT,TRBD1,TRBJ1-4,TRBV20-1,.
CASSTRAGGPKGNEQFF,TGTGCCAGCAGCACCCGAGCGGGGGGGCCAAAGGGGAATGAGCAGTTCTTC,TRBD2,TRBJ2-1,TRBV9,many